Presented here are 18 T cell receptor beta chains from one specimen sequenced in a study of blood T cell repertoires in COVID-19. Generated by immunoSEQ multiplex PCR, the TCRdb table keeps only in-frame clones and is missing some. The sample has 300,000 to 400,000 clones, about 91% seen once. Sequencing was performed on peripheral blood. Every receptor here comes from a young woman with COVID-19, enrolled during active disease.

The CDR3 reads CASRLELAGGSYEQYV. Here the CDR3 DNA reads TGTGCCAGCAGGCTGGAACTAGCGGGGGGTTCCTACGAGCAGTACGTC. The V gene is TRBV11-2, the J gene TRBJ2-7, with 12 bases aligning to TRBD2. J lost 1 base, V lost 6 bases, and 7 bases had no gene match. CDR1 and CDR2 from the germline V gene are SGHAT and FQNNGV. This CDR3 region has 16 residues.

The V and J genes are TRBV5-4 and TRBJ1-1; a weak D match, TRBD1 (5 bases). V was clipped by 7 bases and J by 2 bases, with 9 bases between them. The CDR3 is 12 residues long. From germline, CDR1 is SGHNT and CDR2 YYREEE (reference sequence). The CDR3 DNA is TGTGCCAGCGGGAGGGGCAACACTGAAGCTTTCTTT. Amino acid sequence: CASGRGNTEAFF.

Concerning this clone itself: Germline and junction disagree at one end, which may indicate a read error. J is TRBJ2-7 and V is TRBV11-2; the D is unclear. This CDR3 has 12 residues. The germline V gene has CDR1 SGHAT and CDR2 FQNNGV. CDR3 sequence: CASSLVVGTAVF. CDR3 bases: TGTGCCAGCAGCTTAGTCGTAGGCACCGCGGTCTTC.

The chain uses TRBV28 and TRBJ1-4; 8 nucleotides agree with TRBD1. This CDR3 comprises 15 residues. J lost 7 bases, V lost 5 bases, and 9 bases had no gene match. Germline values: CDR1 MDHEN, CDR2 SYDVKM. The CDR3 sequence is CASSAYRGVTEKLFF. For the CDR3, the DNA is TGTGCCAGCAGTGCATACAGGGGGGTGACTGAAAAACTGTTTTTT.

This chain joins TRBV7-6 and TRBJ2-3, with TRBD1 matching over 9 bases. Unmatched junction bases numbered 4, after V lost 5 bases and J lost 4 bases. This CDR3 is built from 14 residues. From germline, CDR1 is SGHVS and CDR2 FNYEAQ. This CDR3 reads CASSPGQGADTQYF. Written as DNA, the CDR3 is TGTGCCAGCAGCCCGGGACAGGGAGCAGATACGCAGTATTTT.

The chain is built from TRBV11-1 and TRBJ1-2, with no clear D. V lost 4 bases, J lost 8 bases, and 14 bases lay in between. Germline V gives CDR1 SGHAT, CDR2 FQDESV (reference sequence). This CDR3 region has 13 residues. CDR3 amino acids: CASSSGPAGGYTF. The DNA for the CDR3 is TGTGCCAGCAGCTCGGGTCCGGCGGGGGGCTACACCTTC. Supplemented by reference TRBV11-1 and TRBJ1-2, the full variable domain reads EAEVAQSPRYKITEKSQAVAFWCDPISGHATLYWYRQILGQGPELLVQFQDESVVDDSQLPKDRFSAERLKGVDSTLKIQPAELGDSAMYLCASSSGPAGGYTFGSGTRLTVV.

The chain uses TRBV11-3 and TRBJ1-1; D is unclear. The germline V gene encodes CDR1 SGHNT and CDR2 YENEEA. Trimming left V 3 bases short and J 3 bases short, with 8 bases between. This CDR3 has 13 residues. CDR3 sequence (DNA): TGTGCCAGCAGCTTTGTCTCGGACACTGAAGCTTTCTTT. It translates to CASSFVSDTEAFF. Supplemented by reference TRBV11-3 and TRBJ1-1, the full variable domain reads EAGVVQSPRYKIIEKKQPVAFWCNPISGHNTLYWYLQNLGQGPELLIRYENEEAVDDSQLPKDRFSAERLKGVDSTLKIQPAELGDSAVYLCASSFVSDTEAFFGQGTRLTVV.

The chain is built from TRBV25-1 and TRBJ1-1; D not certain. Germline V gives CDR1 MGHDK, CDR2 SYGVNS. The CDR3 spans 13 residues. V was shortened by 4 bases and J by 0 bases, with 6 bases between the two germline ends. The CDR3 DNA follows: TGTGCCAGCAGTGTATCCCTGAACACTGAAGCTTTCTTT. Amino acids: CASSVSLNTEAFF.

The chain carries TRBV5-5 and TRBJ2-7, with D perhaps matching TRBD2 (6 bases). V was cut by 5 bases and J by 1 base, with 13 bases left in between. The CDR3 has 14 residues. The germline gives CDR1 SGHKS, CDR2 YYEKEE (reference sequence). The CDR3 region is CASRYDGLSYEQYV. CDR3 nucleotides: TGTGCCAGCAGATATGATGGACTATCCTACGAGCAGTACGTC.

The chain uses TRBV9 and TRBJ1-2; D remains unclear. Trimming took off 3 bases at V and 0 bases at J, with 12 bases between the two ends. The CDR3 loop spans 15 amino acids. Germline loops: CDR1 SGDLS, CDR2 YYNGEE. The CDR3 nucleotides are TGTGCCAGCAGCGCTTTACAATCCCCTAACTATGGCTACACCTTC. Translating it yields CASSALQSPNYGYTF.

This rearrangement joins TRBV30 to TRBJ2-1; TRBD2 agrees at 8 bases. The CDR3 is 15 amino acids. V shed 2 bases and J 1 base; nucleotides not matched to a gene: 4. Per germline, CDR1 GTSNPN and CDR2 SVGIG (reference sequence). In DNA form, the CDR3 reads TGTGCCTGGAGTTTAGCGGGGAGATCCTACAATGAGCAGTTCTTC. It codes for CAWSLAGRSYNEQFF.

V gene TRBV6-5 combines with J gene TRBJ1-1; D possibly corresponds to TRBD1 (6 bases). V lost 5 bases and J lost 6, with 16 bases in between. Looked up from germline, CDR1 is MNHEY and CDR2 is SVGAGI. This CDR3 has 14 residues. The CDR3 is CASSTQDSWAEAFF. CDR3 nucleotide sequence: TGTGCCAGCAGTACCCAGGACAGCTGGGCTGAAGCTTTCTTT.

V and J are TRBV9 and TRBJ2-3; 7 bases map to TRBD2. The CDR3 length is 14 residues. Per the germline V gene, CDR1 is SGDLS and CDR2 is YYNGEE. After removal of 3 bases from V and 2 bases from J, the junction contained 3 bases not matched to a gene. The CDR3 DNA follows: TGTGCCAGCAGCGATAGACTAGCCACAGATACGCAGTATTTT. This gives the protein CASSDRLATDTQYF.

The chain's CDR3 is CASSYTGRGPLHF. CDR3 DNA: TGTGCCAGCAGTTACACGGGACGGGGGCCCCTCCACTTT. The chain links TRBV6-2 or TRBV6-3 to TRBJ1-6; D may be TRBD1 (5 bases). The CDR3 is 13 residues long. With 2 bases removed from V and 13 bases from J, the gap between germline ends came to 12 bases. From germline, CDR1 is MNHEY and CDR2 SVGEGT.

The gene calls are TRBV29-1 and TRBJ1-1; no reliable D call. Trimming removed 8 bases at V and 1 base at J, with 11 bases between. The CDR3 runs 12 residues. The germline CDR1 and CDR2 sequences are SQVTM and ANQGSEA. The CDR3 DNA follows: TGCAGCACCAAAGAGGGGAACACTGAAGCTTTCTTT. This translates into CSTKEGNTEAFF.

The gene calls are TRBV28 and TRBJ1-2; TRBD1 aligns across 9 bases. This CDR3 has 15 amino acids. V shed 5 bases, J shed 1 base, and the junction held 5 bases outside the gene matches. The V gene's germline CDR1 is MDHEN and CDR2 SYDVKM. CDR3 nucleotide sequence: TGTGCCAGCAGTGCCCGGGACAGGGTTAACTATGGCTACACCTTC. Residues: CASSARDRVNYGYTF.

This clone was recorded only once. The chain joins TRBV20-1 to TRBJ1-2; D is unresolved. The CDR3 extends over 11 amino acids. In germline, CDR1 is DFQATT, CDR2 SNEGSKA (reference sequence). Trimming took off 3 bases at V and 5 bases at J, with 7 bases between the two ends. CDR3 protein: CSARSAYGYTF. CDR3 DNA: TGCAGTGCTAGGTCAGCGTATGGCTACACCTTC.

The chain combines TRBV2 with TRBJ1-1, with a tentative D call TRBD1 (5 bases). CDR3 length equals 15 residues. Germline V gene lookup returns CDR1 SNHLY and CDR2 FYNNEI. V dropped 6 bases and J dropped 3 bases, with 17 bases sitting between them. CDR3: CASSRAGQVDTEAFF. The CDR3 region has the DNA TGTGCCAGCAGCCGGGCGGGGCAGGTTGACACTGAAGCTTTCTTT.